This T cell receptor (beta chain) was recovered during a study of OX40 agonist ivuxolimab in advanced cancers. Regarding the complete study: Ivuxolimab, which targeted the costimulatory receptor OX40 (CD134), was an agonistic, fully human IgG2 monoclonal antibody. Intravenous ivuxolimab was administered to patients every 2 weeks at six dose levels: 0.01, 0.1, 0.3, 1.5, 3 and 10 mg/kg. Among the roughly 50 dose-escalation patients, 19 had hepatocellular carcinoma, around 15 melanoma, 9 renal cell carcinoma and 9 head and neck cancer. In the dose-escalation cohort, approximately 82% of patients were male, and the mean age was around 60 years, with a range of roughly 20 to 79. Prior anti-PD-1, anti-PD-L1 or anti-CTLA-4 therapy was permitted, and approximately 41% of dose-escalation patients had received checkpoint inhibitors. Three dose-escalation patients achieved partial responses, one with hepatocellular carcinoma and two with cutaneous melanoma. Peripheral TCRbeta sequencing aimed to test whether ivuxolimab altered TCR sequence diversity and caused clonal T-cell expansion. The paper describes the monotherapy dose-escalation part (N = 52 patients) of the phase I trial of ivuxolimab. The investigation overall reported the following: The antigen specificity of the peripheral T cells that underwent clonal expansion was not determined. After ivuxolimab, CD8+ T cells had more expanded clones than CD4+ T cells on average. Low levels of normalized T-cell clonal expansion were also seen in some nonresponding patients. At doses from 0.1 to 3.0 mg/kg, clonal expansion was seen in both CD4+ and CD8+ blood T cells between baseline and week 6. In the 0.1-3.0 mg/kg groups, partial responders were among the patients with the lowest normalized peripheral clonal expansion, particularly in CD8+ T cells.

The trial excluded patients who had a history of autoimmune disease or were on systemic immunosuppression. Peripheral blood for TCR sequencing was drawn from every dose cohort at baseline, at cycle 4 day 1 and at cycle 7 day 1. Samples were obtained from an open-label, multicenter, first-in-human phase I dose-escalation trial of ivuxolimab. Adults with locally advanced or metastatic head and neck squamous cell, hepatocellular, melanoma or renal cell carcinoma were enrolled in the trial. Before TCR sequencing, CD4+ and CD8+ T cells were separately sorted from peripheral blood. Genomic DNA was isolated from the sorted cells so that the TCRbeta CDR3 region could be sequenced. The immunoSEQ Assay was used for sequencing of TCRbeta CDR3 regions. Drawn from immuneACCESS, this table holds only the in-frame rearrangements with V and J called that TCRdb kept. Clones are partly lost; checked studies trace under half to an unresolved V gene and leave the rest unexplained. The sample includes tens of thousands of clones, with approximately 90% observed a single time. Roughly an eighth of the sample comes from the top ten.

The junction shows trimming of 5 bases on V and 4 bases on J, plus 12 bases between the germline ends. In the germline V gene (reference sequence), CDR1 corresponds to SEHNR and CDR2 to FQNEAQ. Including the terminal cysteine and phenylalanine, the CDR3 comprises 14 residues. Only CDR3 DNA is held: 42 bases, read in frame from base 1. Points on this clone: It lacks a known antigen. Base qualities are missing; no much larger clone stands one base away.

The chain uses TRBV7-9 and TRBJ2-1; no D gene can be assigned with confidence. The sequence was collected from an adult with an advanced solid tumor such as melanoma, head and neck, liver or kidney cancer. The starting material was CD4+ or CD8+ T cells sorted from blood, obtained in a trial of the OX40 agonist ivuxolimab. Here the CDR3 is given as CASSPRTVYNEQFF. The nucleotide sequence is given as TGTGCCAGCAGCCCGAGAACAGTGTACAATGAGCAGTTCTTC. This CDR3, with the reference TRBV7-9 and TRBJ2-1 proteins standing in past its ends, gives the full variable domain DTGVSQNPRHKITKRGQNVTFRCDPISEHNRLYWYRQTLGQGPEFLTYFQNEAQLEKSRLLSDRFSAERPKGSFSTLEIQRTEQGDSAMYLCASSPRTVYNEQFFGPGTRLTVL.